The 31 T cell receptor beta chains in this list originate from one sample, sequenced in a study of blood T cell repertoires in COVID-19. The assay was immunoSEQ multiplex PCR, and TCRdb's table has in-frame clones only and misses some. The table includes about 150,000 clones, around nine tenths detected once. Sequencing used peripheral blood. The receptors were sampled from a man aged 45 to 65 with acute or convalescent COVID-19.

The rearrangement uses TRBV18 and TRBJ1-4; no definite D call. V shed 3 bases and J shed 4 bases, with 6 bases lying between them. Germline V lookup: CDR1 KGHSH, CDR2 LQKENI. This CDR3 is 13 amino acids long. This CDR3 is CASSPGNNEKLFF. CDR3 in DNA: TGTGCCAGCTCACCGGGCAATAATGAAAAACTGTTTTTT.

V gene TRBV4-1 combines with J gene TRBJ2-7, with 7 bases lining up with TRBD1. The length of the CDR3 is 17 residues. CDR1 is MGHRA, CDR2 YSYEKL, per germline. The V gene end was trimmed by 0 bases and the J gene end by 1 base; junction bases not matched to a gene: 9. CDR3 DNA: TGCGCCAGCAGCCAAGAGGACAGGCCAAGAGGGTCCTACGAGCAGTACTTC. Protein product: CASSQEDRPRGSYEQYF.

The chain has TRBV28 and TRBJ1-2; tentative D call: TRBD1 (5 bases). Between the trimmed V and J ends, which lost 3 bases and 3 bases, there was a span of 14 bases. CDR3 length: 15 residues. CDR1 is MDHEN, CDR2 SYDVKM, per germline. The CDR3 here is CASSLVQTADYGYTF. DNA for the CDR3: TGTGCCAGCAGTTTGGTCCAGACAGCTGACTATGGCTACACCTTC.

This clone has only one observation. CDR3 in amino acids: CASRMTGHSYEQYF. DNA for the CDR3: TGTGCCAGCAGAATGACAGGGCATTCCTACGAGCAGTACTTC. The rearrangement joins TRBV6-5 to TRBJ2-7; 7 bases are a match to TRBD1. V lost 6 bases, J lost 1 base, and 6 bases stayed unmatched. CDR1 MNHEY and CDR2 SVGAGI come from the germline V gene. CDR3 length: 14 amino acids.

DNA for the CDR3: TGTGCCAGCAGCTCCCTCGGGGGGGGGAGCACAGATACGCAGTATTTT. It is translated as CASSSLGGGSTDTQYF. This chain connects TRBV7-2 to TRBJ2-3, with TRBD2 identical over 8 bases. J gave up 0 bases and V 4 bases, and 6 bases lay outside the gene matches. The germline CDR1 and CDR2 sequences are SGHTA and FQGNSA. This CDR3 contains 16 residues.

The rearrangement uses TRBV9 and TRBJ1-2; 7 bases agree with TRBD1. V trimming: 1 base; J trimming: 4 bases; junction bases outside the gene matches: 7. Germline V CDR1 and CDR2: SGDLS, YYNGEE. The CDR3 spans 15 residues. The CDR3 region has the DNA TGTGCCAGCAGCGTAACCGACAGGGTTGGCTATGGCTACACCTTC. Protein: CASSVTDRVGYGYTF. The full variable domain, with the rest looked up from reference TRBV9 and TRBJ1-2, is DSGVTQTPKHLITATGQRVTLRCSPRSGDLSVYWYQQSLDQGLQFLIQYYNGEERAKGNILERFSAQQFPDLHSELNLSSLELGDSALYFCASSVTDRVGYGYTFGSGTRLTVV.

This sequence joins TRBV11-3 and TRBJ2-1, with 8 bases matching TRBD2. Germline CDR1 is SGHNT and CDR2 is YENEEA. CDR3 length: 12 amino acids. With 4 bases clipped from V and 7 bases from J, the junction kept 0 bases outside the gene matches. Written as DNA, the CDR3 is TGTGCCAGCAGCTCTAGCGGGAATGAGCAGTTCTTC. It specifies CASSSSGNEQFF.

The rearrangement uses TRBV7-2 and TRBJ2-1, with 11 bases identical to TRBD2. The V gene end was trimmed by 1 base and the J gene end by 7 bases; junction bases not matched to a gene: 6. The length of the CDR3 is 16 residues. Germline V gives CDR1 SGHTA, CDR2 FQGNSA. The CDR3 here is CASSLVALAGGNEQFF. DNA of the CDR3: TGTGCCAGCAGCTTAGTGGCTTTAGCGGGGGGGAATGAGCAGTTCTTC.

The gene calls are TRBV2 and TRBJ1-5, with 8 bases lining up with TRBD1. The CDR3 sequence is 15 residues long. Trimming at V came to 2 bases and at J to 6 bases, leaving 6 bases not matched to a gene. Germline-derived CDR1 and CDR2 are SNHLY and FYNNEI. CDR3 DNA sequence: TGTGCCAGCAGTGAATCCAGGGGGCGACGTCAGCCCCAGCATTTT. This codes for CASSESRGRRQPQHF.

This rearrangement joins TRBV5-1 to TRBJ2-3, with TRBD1 identical over 12 bases. V was clipped by 0 bases and J by 6 bases; unmatched bases: 8. The CDR3 runs 17 residues. The V gene's germline CDR1 is SGHRS and CDR2 YFSETQ. The CDR3 region has the DNA TGCGCCAGCAGCTTGGCAACGGGACAGGGGGCATCGGATACGCAGTATTTT. The encoded protein is CASSLATGQGASDTQYF.

This sequence joins TRBV24-1 and TRBJ2-1; 9 positions agree with TRBD1. Germline trimming cut 6 bases from V and 5 bases from J; bases unmatched to any gene: 10. The germline gives CDR1 KGHDR, CDR2 SFDVKD. The CDR3 runs 16 residues. The CDR3 DNA reads as TGTGCCACCAGTCATCCCAGGACAGGGGTCGACAATGAGCAGTTCTTC. Its protein is CATSHPRTGVDNEQFF.

The chain uses TRBV7-9 and TRBJ2-5; 15 bases agree with TRBD2. The J segment lost 5 bases and the V segment lost 6 bases, leaving 13 bases of the junction unmatched. The CDR3 loop spans 18 amino acids. The V gene's germline CDR1 is SEHNR and CDR2 FQNEAQ (reference sequence). CDR3 loop: CASRSRTSGRAIDETQYF. CDR3 bases: TGTGCCAGCAGGTCAAGGACTAGCGGGAGGGCCATAGATGAGACCCAGTACTTC.

The sample holds one count of this clone. The chain uses TRBV7-8 and TRBJ1-1; D might be TRBD1 (5 bases). Germline V gene lookup returns CDR1 SGHVS and CDR2 FQNEAQ. V gave up 1 base and J gave up 4 bases, with 16 bases separating them. This CDR3 has 16 residues. This CDR3 reads CASSLGIIRGSTEAFF. The CDR3 DNA reads TGTGCCAGCAGCTTAGGTATAATCCGGGGGTCCACTGAAGCTTTCTTT.

The genes are TRBV7-3 and TRBJ1-1, with a possible D match to TRBD1 (5 bases). Germline loops: CDR1 SGHTA, CDR2 FQGTGA. V lost 4 bases, J lost 4 bases, and 10 bases lay in between. The CDR3 is 13 residues long. In DNA form, the CDR3 reads TGTGCCAGCAGCTCGACAGTAGGCACTGAAGCTTTCTTT. This gives the protein CASSSTVGTEAFF.

Here the CDR3 reads CASSLNVATNEKLFF. The DNA for the CDR3 is TGTGCCAGCAGCTTAAACGTAGCAACTAATGAAAAACTGTTTTTT. The chain is built from TRBV7-9 and TRBJ1-4; D is ambiguous. Between the trimmed V and J ends, which lost 2 bases and 0 bases, there was a span of 7 bases. The germline gives CDR1 SEHNR, CDR2 FQNEAQ (reference sequence). This CDR3 has 15 amino acids.

Written as DNA, the CDR3 is TGTGCCAGCAGCTTGGCTTCCCAGGGATTGAGCAATCAGCCCCAGCATTTT. This encodes CASSLASQGLSNQPQHF. This chain joins TRBV5-6 and TRBJ1-5, with D possibly being TRBD1 (5 bases). V was clipped by 0 bases and J by 1 base, with 14 bases between them. Germline CDR1 and CDR2: SGHDT and YYEEEE. This CDR3 is built from 17 residues. The whole variable domain, filled in from reference TRBV5-6 and TRBJ1-5, reads DAGVTQSPTHLIKTRGQQVTLRCSPKSGHDTVSWYQQALGQGPQFIFQYYEEEERQRGNFPDRFSGHQFPNYSSELNVNALLLGDSALYLCASSLASQGLSNQPQHFGDGTRLSIL.

To note about this clone: The sample holds other DNA sequences that translate to the same CDR3. The chain carries TRBV3-1 (or the pseudogene TRBV3-2) and TRBJ1-3, with 8 bases aligning to TRBD1. Trimming cost V 1 base and J 4 bases; bases outside gene matches: 0. This CDR3 is 14 amino acids long. Germline V gene data show CDR1 as LGHDT and CDR2 as YNNKEL (reference sequence). The chain's CDR3 is CASSQGDRGNTIYF. The CDR3 nucleotides read TGTGCCAGCAGCCAAGGGGACAGGGGAAACACCATATATTTT.

This chain links TRBV2 with TRBJ1-4; perhaps TRBD1 as D (6 bases). This CDR3 spans 15 amino acids. Per germline, CDR1 SNHLY and CDR2 FYNNEI. With 5 bases removed from V and 4 bases from J, the gap between germline ends came to 14 bases. The CDR3 sequence: CASSPETGRNEKLFF. In DNA form, the CDR3 reads TGTGCCAGCAGTCCAGAGACAGGACGTAATGAAAAACTGTTTTTT.

This chain links TRBV6-5 with TRBJ1-6; 7 nucleotides agree with TRBD1. CDR1 is MNHEY and CDR2 is SVGAGI in the germline V gene. The CDR3 length is 15 residues. V shed 5 bases and J 3 bases; nucleotides not matched to a gene: 4. In DNA form, the CDR3 reads TGTGCCAGCAGTCTCGGGACAGACTATAATTCACCCCTCCACTTT. As protein: CASSLGTDYNSPLHF.

CDR3 DNA sequence: TGTGCCAGCTCCAAAAATTCCGTTTCCGCCGGGAAAGAGACCCAGTACTTC. This gives the protein CASSKNSVSAGKETQYF. The chain carries TRBV18 and TRBJ2-5; tentative D call: TRBD2 (5 bases). The germline V gene encodes CDR1 KGHSH and CDR2 LQKENI. This CDR3 has 17 amino acids. Trimming pared 6 bases from V and 3 bases from J, leaving 23 bases between. Full variable domain (missing parts from reference TRBV18 and TRBJ2-5): NAGVMQNPRHLVRRRGQEARLRCSPMKGHSHVYWYRQLPEEGLKFMVYLQKENIIDESGMPKERFSAEFPKEGPSILRIQQVVRGDSAAYFCASSKNSVSAGKETQYFGPGTRLLVL.

V and J are TRBV11-2 and TRBJ2-7, with 13 nucleotides matching TRBD2. V lost 5 bases and J lost 1; bases outside the gene matches: 14. The V gene's germline CDR1 is SGHAT and CDR2 FQNNGV. The CDR3 consists of 19 residues. CDR3 region: CASSVRRGLAGEGSYEQYF. The DNA of the CDR3 is TGTGCCAGCAGCGTCAGGCGAGGACTAGCGGGAGAAGGGTCCTACGAGCAGTACTTC.

The genes are TRBV5-4 and TRBJ2-1; D is undetermined. V lost 0 bases and J 4 bases, leaving 5 bases between the germline ends. This CDR3 is built from 13 residues. Germline CDR1 reads SGHNT; CDR2 reads YYREEE (reference sequence). CDR3 in DNA: TGTGCCAGCAGCTTGGACTGGTACAATGAGCAGTTCTTC. As protein: CASSLDWYNEQFF.

This chain uses TRBV6-6 with TRBJ1-1, with D perhaps matching TRBD1 (5 bases). Trimming took 5 bases from V and 0 from J, leaving 13 bases between them. Per the germline V gene, CDR1 is MNHNY and CDR2 is SVGAGI (reference sequence). The CDR3 extends over 15 amino acids. The CDR3: CASSLRAGVNTEAFF. The CDR3 DNA reads TGTGCCAGCAGTCTTCGGGCGGGGGTGAACACTGAAGCTTTCTTT.

The CDR3: CASSSQVNQPQHF. CDR3 DNA: TGTGCCAGCAGTTCACAGGTGAATCAGCCCCAGCATTTT. The rearrangement uses TRBV28 and TRBJ1-5, with a possible D match to TRBD1 (5 bases). V was pared by 4 bases and J by 4 bases, with 8 bases between. This CDR3 has 13 residues. Germline CDR1 MDHEN, CDR2 SYDVKM.

The CDR3 sequence is CASSLKQILAKNIQYF. The CDR3 region has the DNA TGTGCCAGCAGTTTAAAACAGATTCTAGCCAAAAACATTCAGTACTTC. The chain joins TRBV28 to TRBJ2-4; D is unresolved. This CDR3 is built from 16 residues. Between the trimmed V and J ends, which lost 2 bases and 0 bases, there was a span of 11 bases. Germline loops: CDR1 MDHEN, CDR2 SYDVKM.

The chain recombines TRBV28 with TRBJ1-4, with D possibly matching TRBD1 (6 bases). Trimming left V 5 bases short and J 7 bases short, with 17 bases between. CDR1 MDHEN and CDR2 SYDVKM come from the germline V gene. The CDR3 consists of 15 residues. CDR3 region: CASSHQGGRGEKLFF. Written as DNA, the CDR3 is TGTGCCAGCAGTCACCAAGGGGGTCGGGGTGAAAAACTGTTTTTT. The entire variable domain, with the rest obtained from reference TRBV28 and TRBJ1-4, is as follows: DVKVTQSSRYLVKRTGEKVFLECVQDMDHENMFWYRQDPGLGLRLIYFSYDVKMKEKGDIPEGYSVSREKKERFSLILESASTNQTSMYLCASSHQGGRGEKLFFGSGTQLSVL.

The chain employs TRBV19 and TRBJ1-2; D is possibly TRBD1 (6 bases). The germline gives CDR1 LNHDA, CDR2 SQIVND (reference sequence). V shed 3 bases and J shed 7 bases, with 15 bases lying between them. This CDR3 is 14 amino acids long. The CDR3 nucleotides read TGTGCCAGTAGTATTTCGTCGACAGGCGGTGGCTACACCTTC. Translated, it gives CASSISSTGGGYTF.

The chain couples TRBV5-1 to TRBJ2-5; 10 positions match TRBD2. The CDR3 covers 13 residues. CDR1 SGHRS and CDR2 YFSETQ come from the germline V gene. The V gene end was trimmed by 8 bases and the J gene end by 5 bases; junction bases not matched to a gene: 6. The CDR3 DNA reads as TGCGCCAGTGCAGCGGGGGGGCGGGAGACCCAGTACTTC. This translates into CASAAGGRETQYF. Based on the CDR3 plus reference TRBV5-1 and TRBJ2-5, the full variable domain is KAGVTQTPRYLIKTRGQQVTLSCSPISGHRSVSWYQQTPGQGLQFLFEYFSETQRNKGNFPGRFSGRQFSNSRSEMNVSTLELGDSALYLCASAAGGRETQYFGPGTRLLVL.

The V gene is TRBV10-3, the J gene TRBJ1-4; no definite D call. CDR3 length equals 14 residues. The germline V gene encodes CDR1 ENHRY and CDR2 SYGVKD. V dropped 0 bases and J dropped 5 bases, with 7 bases sitting between them. CDR3 sequence (DNA): TGTGCCATCAGTGAGTCGGCGGGGAATGAAAAACTGTTTTTT. As protein: CAISESAGNEKLFF.

The chain carries TRBV29-1 and TRBJ2-5; D unresolved. The CDR3 runs 12 residues. Per germline, CDR1 SQVTM and CDR2 ANQGSEA. V was shortened by 4 bases and J by 3 bases, with 9 bases between the two germline ends. In DNA form, the CDR3 reads TGCAGCGTTGGCCTAACAGAAGAGACCCAGTACTTC. Protein sequence: CSVGLTEETQYF.

The chain has TRBV5-1 and TRBJ1-2; perhaps TRBD1 as D (6 bases). Trimming pared 0 bases from V and 4 bases from J, leaving 13 bases between. The CDR3 is 15 residues long. Germline V gives CDR1 SGHRS, CDR2 YFSETQ. The chain's CDR3 is CASSLGPGEGYGYTF. The CDR3, as DNA: TGCGCCAGCAGCTTGGGGCCAGGGGAAGGCTATGGCTACACCTTC.